One and the same sample provided the 24 T cell receptor beta chains below, sequenced in a study of molecular identifiers for immune sequencing clone quantification. TCRdb reanalysed the PCR reads using MiXCR and keeps one entry per CDR3 protein. The data show under 600,000 distinct CDR3 sequences, with about 21% seen just once and approximately 0.84% held by the top ten. What was sequenced was naive CD8+ T cells from blood, with Jurkat cell RNA spiked in. As to subset: FACS-sorted CD8+CD4-CCR7+CD45RA+ naive T cells. The receptors were sampled from a human donor in good health. Some libraries in this study had Jurkat cell RNA spiked in.

The chain uses TRBV2 and TRBJ2-7; D gene unclear. The V end lost 8 bases, the J end lost 0 bases, and 11 bases lay between the germline ends. CDR3 size: 13 residues. Germline assignment: CDR1 SNHLY and CDR2 FYNNEI. CDR3 loop: CASAIALSYEQYF. The CDR3 region has the DNA TGTGCCAGCGCAATAGCTCTCTCCTACGAGCAGTACTTC.

The chain uses TRBV19 and TRBJ1-1; weak D call: TRBD1 (5 bases). This CDR3 is 16 amino acids long. Deletions cut 3 bases from V and 1 base from J, with 15 bases between. Germline loops: CDR1 LNHDA, CDR2 SQIVND (reference sequence). DNA of the CDR3: TGTGCCAGTAGTATCTTTTTCGGCAGGGCGAACACTGAAGCTTTCTTT. Translated, it gives CASSIFFGRANTEAFF.

This clonotype has at least ten counts. The V gene is TRBV6-2 or TRBV6-3, the J gene TRBJ1-1; 11 bases match TRBD1. From germline, CDR1 is MNHEY and CDR2 SVGEGT. The CDR3 runs 13 residues. The J segment lost 7 bases and the V segment lost 6 bases, leaving 4 bases of the junction unmatched. CDR3 bases: TGTGCCAGCAGCGAAGGGACAGGGGGTGAAGCTTTCTTT. Protein product: CASSEGTGGEAFF.

This chain connects TRBV27 to TRBJ1-2; 10 bases are shared with TRBD1. The V gene's germline CDR1 is MNHEY and CDR2 SMNVEV (reference sequence). The V and J ends lost 0 bases and 7 bases, in that order; junction bases with no gene match: 8. This CDR3 is 16 amino acids long. In DNA form, the CDR3 reads TGTGCCAGCAGTTTATCTGGACAGGGGGTTTCGGGTGGCTACACCTTC. Protein product: CASSLSGQGVSGGYTF.

The CDR3 DNA reads TGCAGTGCTAGGGACTACCCGGGGCGGGGGGCCGGGGAGCTGTTTTTT. It is translated as CSARDYPGRGAGELFF. The V and J genes are TRBV20-1 and TRBJ2-2, with 8 bases lining up with TRBD2. V dropped 3 bases and J dropped 6; count of bases not matched to a gene: 12. The germline V gene encodes CDR1 DFQATT and CDR2 SNEGSKA (reference sequence). CDR3 size: 16 residues.

This clonotype was picked up many times. V gene TRBV7-9 combines with J gene TRBJ2-3; 12 bases align to TRBD2. Germline CDR1 and CDR2: SEHNR and FQNEAQ (reference sequence). V lost 8 bases and J lost 6; bases outside the gene matches: 12. This CDR3 contains 16 residues. The CDR3 loop reads CASSSTWTSGMDTQYF. DNA of the CDR3: TGTGCCAGCTCCTCAACGTGGACTAGCGGGATGGATACGCAGTATTTT.

This clonotype has a count of ten or more. The chain uses TRBV9 and TRBJ2-2; a weak D match, TRBD1 (6 bases). V was shortened by 7 bases and J by 6 bases, with 13 bases between the two germline ends. CDR1 and CDR2 (germline): SGDLS, YYNGEE. This CDR3 contains 13 residues. The CDR3 region has the DNA TGTGCCAGCCAGGGGCCGGCATCCGGGGAGCTGTTTTTT. Protein sequence: CASQGPASGELFF.

This clonotype was detected many times. The genes are TRBV2 and TRBJ2-3; no reliable D call. Germline CDR1 is SNHLY and CDR2 is FYNNEI. V was trimmed by 1 base and J by 4 bases, leaving 9 bases between them. The CDR3 is 14 amino acids. The CDR3 nucleotides read TGTGCCAGCAGTGAAGTGGGTGGCCCAGATACGCAGTATTTT. It encodes CASSEVGGPDTQYF.

This clonotype has a handful of counts. The rearrangement uses TRBV11-2 and TRBJ2-1, with TRBD2 matching 8 bases. V shed 1 base and J 2 bases; nucleotides not matched to a gene: 7. This CDR3 contains 17 residues. Germline CDR1 is SGHAT and CDR2 is FQNNGV. In DNA form, the CDR3 reads TGTGCCAGCAGCTTAGTTGGACTAGCCGTAGCCTACAATGAGCAGTTCTTC. Protein sequence: CASSLVGLAVAYNEQFF.

To note about this clonotype: A read error may account for a junction end that differs from germline. The chain carries TRBV11-2 and TRBJ1-1; 8 nucleotides align to TRBD1. The CDR3 loop spans 15 amino acids. CDR1 is SGHAT and CDR2 is FQNNGV in the germline V gene. The DNA for the CDR3 is TGCGCCAGCAGCCCAGGGGGCGGGTGGGACACTGAAGCTTTCTTT. This encodes CASSPGGGWDTEAFF.

A single count supports this clonotype. This may stem from a read error, because a much larger clone lies one nucleotide away. This chain uses TRBV6-1 with TRBJ2-5, with D tentatively TRBD2 (5 bases). The CDR3 covers 17 residues. The germline gives CDR1 MNHNS, CDR2 SASEGT. The CDR3 loop is CASSEAAVLVTQETLYF. CDR3 in DNA: TGTGCCAGCAGTGAAGCCGCTGTACTAGTTACACAAGAGACCCTGTACTTC.

The genes are TRBV20-1 and TRBJ2-3; D might be TRBD2 (6 bases). The CDR3 is made up of 17 amino acids. From germline, CDR1 is DFQATT and CDR2 SNEGSKA (reference sequence). Between the trimmed V and J ends, which lost 2 bases and 3 bases, there was a span of 21 bases. The chain's CDR3 is CSARPIPLREKTDTQYF. DNA for the CDR3: TGCAGTGCTAGACCTATCCCTTTGCGGGAAAAAACAGATACGCAGTATTTT.

CDR3 coding DNA: TGCAGCGCCCCCCTCCCGGGGGCTGACACAGATACGCAGTATTTT. Translating it yields CSAPLPGADTDTQYF. This chain links TRBV29-1 with TRBJ2-3, with D perhaps matching TRBD1 or TRBD2 (6 bases each). Germline loops: CDR1 SQVTM, CDR2 ANQGSEA. The V end lost 7 bases, the J end lost 2 bases, and 19 bases lay between the germline ends. The CDR3 contains 15 residues.

With regard to this clonotype: A much larger clone differs from this one at a single base, so this may be a read error. CDR3 bases: TGTACCAGCAGACGTTATCAGGGCTCTCAGCCCCAGCATTTT. It codes for CTSRRYQGSQPQHF. The V gene is TRBV27, the J gene TRBJ1-5; possible D gene TRBD1, 5 bases. CDR1 is MNHEY, CDR2 SMNVEV, per germline (reference sequence). This CDR3 region has 14 residues.

The chain recombines TRBV15 with TRBJ1-1, with D uncertain. Germline values: CDR1 LNHNV, CDR2 YYDKDF (reference sequence). The germline V and J ends were trimmed by 1 base and 2 bases, with 14 bases remaining between them. The CDR3 sequence is 16 residues long. The CDR3: CATSRGLVQSNTEAFF. The DNA of the CDR3 is TGTGCCACCAGCAGAGGTCTGGTCCAAAGCAACACTGAAGCTTTCTTT.

In this sample, this clonotype turned up a few times. V usage is TRBV19 and J usage is TRBJ1-1; D is ambiguous. The CDR3 has 13 residues. Germline CDR1 is LNHDA and CDR2 is SQIVND (reference sequence). The ends were cut back, 5 bases at V and 6 bases at J, with 13 bases in the middle. This CDR3 is CASSPRSIAEAFF. The CDR3 region has the DNA TGTGCCAGTAGTCCCCGATCCATTGCTGAAGCTTTCTTT.

This clonotype has a count of ten or more. V and J are TRBV29-1 and TRBJ2-1, with no clear D. The CDR3 loop spans 11 amino acids. V gave up 6 bases and J gave up 6 bases, with 9 bases separating them. CDR1 and CDR2 from the germline V gene are SQVTM and ANQGSEA. The CDR3 here is CSVLLGNEQFF. CDR3 bases: TGCAGCGTCCTCCTCGGCAATGAGCAGTTCTTC.

This clonotype has ten or more counts. The chain uses TRBV6-2 or TRBV6-3 and TRBJ2-3; D not certain. The CDR3 totals 12 residues. Germline V lookup: CDR1 MNHEY, CDR2 SVGEGT. Trimming removed 2 bases at V and 7 bases at J, with 7 bases between. This chain's CDR3 is CASSYTRYTQYF. The CDR3 coding sequence is TGTGCCAGCAGTTACACGAGATATACGCAGTATTTT.

This clonotype was detected only a few times. The rearrangement uses TRBV15 and TRBJ2-2; a possible D gene is TRBD2 (5 bases). CDR1 LNHNV and CDR2 YYDKDF come from the germline V gene (reference sequence). The germline V and J ends were trimmed by 5 bases and 10 bases, with 14 bases remaining between them. The CDR3 has 13 residues. The CDR3 nucleotides read TGTGCCACCAGCCCGGGGAACCGTGCGGAGCTGTTTTTT. Translation gives CATSPGNRAELFF.

This clonotype was picked up a small number of times. J is TRBJ2-1 and V is TRBV9; tentatively, D is TRBD2 (7 bases). Germline V gives CDR1 SGDLS, CDR2 YYNGEE. Between the trimmed V and J ends, which lost 3 bases and 6 bases, there was a span of 13 bases. The CDR3 runs 14 residues. CDR3 region: CASSGGGGFNEQFF. The CDR3, as DNA: TGTGCCAGCAGCGGGGGGGGCGGGTTCAATGAGCAGTTCTTC.

This chain joins TRBV5-1 and TRBJ2-7; 10 positions match TRBD1. Per germline, CDR1 SGHRS and CDR2 YFSETQ. The V segment lost 4 bases and the J segment 4 bases; nucleotides outside the gene matches: 14. There are 17 residues in the CDR3. For the CDR3, the DNA is TGCGCCAGCAGCCCCCTAGCCGGGACAGGGGTGGTGTACGAGCAGTACTTC. This translates into CASSPLAGTGVVYEQYF.

This clonotype was observed a handful of times. This sequence joins TRBV7-3 and TRBJ2-1; the match to TRBD1 covers 11 bases. The CDR3 contains 15 residues. With V trimmed by 3 bases and J by 6 bases, 4 bases remained unmatched. CDR1 is SGHTA, CDR2 FQGTGA, per germline. CDR3 amino acids: CASSFGQGAINEQFF. CDR3 sequence (DNA): TGTGCCAGCAGCTTCGGACAGGGGGCGATCAATGAGCAGTTCTTC.

Concerning this clonotype: Its ends do not fully match the called genes, so a read error is possible. The rearrangement links TRBV5-3 to TRBJ1-1; D gene uncertain. TRBV5-3 is an ORF, with its function uncertain. The CDR3 sequence is 14 residues long. This chain's CDR3 is CASSLGSMNTGAFF. The CDR3 nucleotides are TGTGCCAGCAGCTTGGGCAGCATGAACACTGGAGCTTTCTTT.

This clonotype occurred many times. This chain links TRBV29-1 with TRBJ2-1, with 9 positions matching TRBD1. Germline V gene sequence: CDR1 SQVTM, CDR2 ANQGSEA. The CDR3 spans 12 residues. J was trimmed by 10 bases and V by 1 base; bases with no gene match: 2. The CDR3 sequence is CSVEGGTGEQFF. The DNA for the CDR3 is TGCAGCGTTGAAGGGGGGACAGGGGAGCAGTTCTTC.